This T cell receptor beta chain was identified during a study of shared clonotypes between healthy human individuals. Each subset's genomic DNA was shared equally among a number of immunoSEQ plates. Replicate PCRs for sorted subsets used approximately 220 ng DNA; this equaled 30,000 to 35,000 T cell genomes. Profiled with immunoSEQ multiplex PCR; TCRdb holds only in-frame clones, not every one. The table lists roughly 2 million clones, about 95% of them singletons, with 1.1% in the top ten. Naive CD8 cells were CD45RO-negative, positively selected for CCR7, excluding terminally differentiated effector memory CD45RA+ cells. All donors were healthy HIV-negative adults lacking recent acute infections or vaccinations. This clone showed up just once. The same CDR3 also results from other DNA sequences found in this sample. The specimen sequenced was naive CD8+ T cells sorted from blood. This receptor was taken from a young man in good health.

The CDR3 reads CASSLDGREVGSQYF. The CDR3 bases are TGTGCCAGCAGCTTGGACGGGCGGGAGGTTGGGTCCCAGTACTTC. The chain recombines TRBV5-4 with TRBJ2-5; 8 positions agree with TRBD2. The CDR3 extends over 15 amino acids. Looked up from germline, CDR1 is SGHNT and CDR2 is YYREEE (reference sequence). V gave up 0 bases and J gave up 9 bases; unmatched junction bases: 10.